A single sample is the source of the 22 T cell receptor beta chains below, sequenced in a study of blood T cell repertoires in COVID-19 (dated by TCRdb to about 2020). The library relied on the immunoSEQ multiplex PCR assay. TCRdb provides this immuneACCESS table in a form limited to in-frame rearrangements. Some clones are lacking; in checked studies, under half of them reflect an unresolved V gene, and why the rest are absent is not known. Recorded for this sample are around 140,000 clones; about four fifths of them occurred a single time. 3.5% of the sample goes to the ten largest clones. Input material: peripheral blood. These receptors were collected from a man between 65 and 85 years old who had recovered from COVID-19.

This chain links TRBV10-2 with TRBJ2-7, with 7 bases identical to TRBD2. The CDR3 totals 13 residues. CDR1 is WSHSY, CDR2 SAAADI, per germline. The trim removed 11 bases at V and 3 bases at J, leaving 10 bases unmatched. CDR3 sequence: CAAESAGRYEQYF. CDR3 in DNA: TGCGCCGCGGAGTCAGCGGGACGCTACGAGCAGTACTTC.

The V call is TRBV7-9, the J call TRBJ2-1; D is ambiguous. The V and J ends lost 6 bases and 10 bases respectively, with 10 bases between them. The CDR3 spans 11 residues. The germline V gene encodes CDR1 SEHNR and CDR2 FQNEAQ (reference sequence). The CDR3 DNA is TGTGCCAGCAGTCCCCAGGTAGAGCAGTTCTTC. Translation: CASSPQVEQFF. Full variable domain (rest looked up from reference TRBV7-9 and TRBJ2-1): DTGVSQNPRHKITKRGQNVTFRCDPISEHNRLYWYRQTLGQGPEFLTYFQNEAQLEKSRLLSDRFSAERPKGSFSTLEIQRTEQGDSAMYLCASSPQVEQFFGPGTRLTVL.

CDR3 amino acids: CAWSLGTGGRNSNQPQHF. The CDR3 bases are TGTGCCTGGAGTCTCGGGACAGGGGGTAGGAATAGCAATCAGCCCCAGCATTTT. The rearrangement links TRBV30 to TRBJ1-5; the match to TRBD1 covers 11 bases. J lost 0 bases, V lost 2 bases, and 9 bases had no gene match. CDR1 and CDR2 from the germline V gene are GTSNPN and SVGIG (reference sequence). This CDR3 spans 18 amino acids.

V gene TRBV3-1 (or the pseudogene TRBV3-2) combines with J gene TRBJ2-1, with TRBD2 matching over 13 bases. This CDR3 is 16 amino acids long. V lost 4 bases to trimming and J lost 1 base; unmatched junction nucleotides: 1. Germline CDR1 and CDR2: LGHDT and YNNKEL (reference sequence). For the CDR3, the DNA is TGTGCCAGCAGCCGGACTAGCGGGAGTTCCTACAATGAGCAGTTCTTC. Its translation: CASSRTSGSSYNEQFF.

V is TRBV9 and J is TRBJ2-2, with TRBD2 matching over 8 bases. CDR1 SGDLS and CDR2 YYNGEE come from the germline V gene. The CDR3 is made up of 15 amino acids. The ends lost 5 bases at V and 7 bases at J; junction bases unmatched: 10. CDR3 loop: CASSDYPRGVGELFF. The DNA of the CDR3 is TGTGCCAGCAGTGACTACCCGCGGGGGGTCGGGGAGCTGTTTTTT.

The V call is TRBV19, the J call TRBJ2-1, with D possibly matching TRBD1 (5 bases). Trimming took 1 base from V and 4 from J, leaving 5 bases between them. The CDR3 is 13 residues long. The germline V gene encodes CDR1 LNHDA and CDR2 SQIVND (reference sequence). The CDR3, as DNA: TGTGCCAGTAGTATAGCAGGGTACAATGAGCAGTTCTTC. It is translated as CASSIAGYNEQFF.

The CDR3 reads CASSGLTGGTDTQYF. The CDR3, as DNA: TGTGCCAGCAGCGGACTCACAGGGGGCACAGATACGCAGTATTTT. The V gene is TRBV3-1 (or the pseudogene TRBV3-2), the J gene TRBJ2-3, with 7 bases that match TRBD1. There are 15 residues in the CDR3. CDR1 LGHDT and CDR2 YNNKEL come from the germline V gene (reference sequence). The J segment lost 1 base and the V segment lost 5 bases, leaving 6 bases of the junction unmatched.

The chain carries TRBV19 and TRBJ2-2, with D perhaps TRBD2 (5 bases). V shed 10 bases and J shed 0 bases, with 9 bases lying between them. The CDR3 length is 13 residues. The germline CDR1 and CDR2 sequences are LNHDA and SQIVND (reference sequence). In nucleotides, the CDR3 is TGTGCCACGACTACAGCGAACACCGGGGAGCTGTTTTTT. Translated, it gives CATTTANTGELFF.

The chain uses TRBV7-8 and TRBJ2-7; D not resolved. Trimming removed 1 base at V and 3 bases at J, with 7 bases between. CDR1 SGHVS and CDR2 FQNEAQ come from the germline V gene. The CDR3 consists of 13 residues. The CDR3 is CASSLETGYEQYF. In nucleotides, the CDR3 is TGTGCCAGCAGCTTAGAGACGGGCTACGAGCAGTACTTC.

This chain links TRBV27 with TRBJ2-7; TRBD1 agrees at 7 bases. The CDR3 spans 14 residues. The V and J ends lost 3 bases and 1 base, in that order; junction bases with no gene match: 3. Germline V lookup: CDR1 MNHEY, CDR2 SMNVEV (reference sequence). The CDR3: CASSFGTDSYEQYF. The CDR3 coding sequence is TGTGCCAGCAGTTTTGGGACAGATTCCTACGAGCAGTACTTC.

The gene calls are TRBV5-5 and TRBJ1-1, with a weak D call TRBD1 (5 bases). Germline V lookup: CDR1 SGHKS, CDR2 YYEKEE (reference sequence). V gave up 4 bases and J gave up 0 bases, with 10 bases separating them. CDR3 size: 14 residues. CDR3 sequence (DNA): TGTGCCAGCAGCGACCGACAGATGAACACTGAAGCTTTCTTT. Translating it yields CASSDRQMNTEAFF.

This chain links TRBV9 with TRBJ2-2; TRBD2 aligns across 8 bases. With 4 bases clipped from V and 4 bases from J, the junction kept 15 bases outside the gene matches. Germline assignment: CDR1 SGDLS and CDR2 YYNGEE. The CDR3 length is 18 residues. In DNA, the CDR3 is TGTGCCAGCAGCCCAACAGGGAAACTAGCGGCTCGCACCGGGGAGCTGTTTTTT. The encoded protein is CASSPTGKLAARTGELFF.

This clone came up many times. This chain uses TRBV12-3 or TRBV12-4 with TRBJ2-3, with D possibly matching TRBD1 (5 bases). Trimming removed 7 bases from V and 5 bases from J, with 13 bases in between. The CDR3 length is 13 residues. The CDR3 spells CASTWGAEDTQYF. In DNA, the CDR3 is TGTGCCAGCACTTGGGGCGCGGAAGATACGCAGTATTTT.

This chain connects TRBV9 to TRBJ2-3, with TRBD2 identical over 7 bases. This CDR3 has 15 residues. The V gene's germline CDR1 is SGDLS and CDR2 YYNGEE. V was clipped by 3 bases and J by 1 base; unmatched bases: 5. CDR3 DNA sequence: TGTGCCAGCAGCGAGGGTAGCGGGCGCACAGATACGCAGTATTTT. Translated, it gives CASSEGSGRTDTQYF.

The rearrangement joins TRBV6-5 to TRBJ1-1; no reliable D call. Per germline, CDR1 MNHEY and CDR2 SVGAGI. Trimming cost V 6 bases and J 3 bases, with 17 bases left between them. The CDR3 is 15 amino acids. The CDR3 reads CASRPAPEGYTEAFF. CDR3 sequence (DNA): TGTGCCAGCAGGCCCGCCCCAGAGGGTTACACTGAAGCTTTCTTT.

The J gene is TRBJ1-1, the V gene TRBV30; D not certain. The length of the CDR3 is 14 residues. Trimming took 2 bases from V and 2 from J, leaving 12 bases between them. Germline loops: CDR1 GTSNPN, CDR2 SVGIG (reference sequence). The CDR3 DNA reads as TGTGCCTGGAGTTTGGTTGGGAGAAACACTGAAGCTTTCTTT. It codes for CAWSLVGRNTEAFF.

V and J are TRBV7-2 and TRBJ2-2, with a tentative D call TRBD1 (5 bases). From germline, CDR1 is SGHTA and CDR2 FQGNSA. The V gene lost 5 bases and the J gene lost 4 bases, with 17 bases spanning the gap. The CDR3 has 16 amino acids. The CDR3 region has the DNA TGTGCCAGCAGCCTCCAGGACACCGGGTCCACCGGGGAGCTGTTTTTT. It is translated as CASSLQDTGSTGELFF. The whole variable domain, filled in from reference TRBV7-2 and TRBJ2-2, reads GAGVSQSPSNKVTEKGKDVELRCDPISGHTALYWYRQSLGQGLEFLIYFQGNSAPDKSGLPSDRFSAERTGGSVSTLTIQRTQQEDSAVYLCASSLQDTGSTGELFFGEGSRLTVL.

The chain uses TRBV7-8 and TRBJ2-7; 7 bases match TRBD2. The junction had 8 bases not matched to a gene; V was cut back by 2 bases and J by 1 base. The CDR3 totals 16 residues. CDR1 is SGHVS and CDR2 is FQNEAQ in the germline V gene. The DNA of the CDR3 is TGTGCCAGCAGCTTACGGGCGGGAGATGGGTCCTACGAGCAGTACTTC. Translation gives CASSLRAGDGSYEQYF.

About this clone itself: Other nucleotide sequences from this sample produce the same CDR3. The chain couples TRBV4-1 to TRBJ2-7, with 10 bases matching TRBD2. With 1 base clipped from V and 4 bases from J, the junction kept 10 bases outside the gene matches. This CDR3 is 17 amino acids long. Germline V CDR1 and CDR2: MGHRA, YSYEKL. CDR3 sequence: CASSQGEGSGRAYEQYF. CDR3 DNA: TGCGCCAGCAGCCAAGGGGAGGGGAGCGGGAGGGCTTACGAGCAGTACTTC.

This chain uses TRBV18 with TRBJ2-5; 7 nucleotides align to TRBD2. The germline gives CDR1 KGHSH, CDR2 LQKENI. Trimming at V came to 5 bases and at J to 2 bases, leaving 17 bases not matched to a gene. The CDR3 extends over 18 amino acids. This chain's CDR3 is CASSGGLRTSFAQETQYF. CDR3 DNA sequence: TGTGCCAGCTCAGGGGGATTGCGGACTAGTTTCGCACAAGAGACCCAGTACTTC.

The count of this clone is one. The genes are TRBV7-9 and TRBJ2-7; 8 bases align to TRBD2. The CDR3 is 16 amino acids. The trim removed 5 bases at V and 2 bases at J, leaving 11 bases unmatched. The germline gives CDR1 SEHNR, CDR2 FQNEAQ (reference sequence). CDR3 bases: TGTGCCAGCAGCCTTAGCGGGACCCCTTCGACCTACGAGCAGTACTTC. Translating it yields CASSLSGTPSTYEQYF.

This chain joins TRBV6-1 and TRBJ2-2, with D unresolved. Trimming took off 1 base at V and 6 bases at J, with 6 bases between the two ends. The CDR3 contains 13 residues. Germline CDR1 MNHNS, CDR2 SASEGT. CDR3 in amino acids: CASSEVRAGELFF. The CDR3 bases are TGTGCCAGCAGTGAAGTTCGGGCCGGGGAGCTGTTTTTT.